The clone carrying this TCR beta chain was observed a few times. What it binds is not known. Per germline, CDR1 DFQATT and CDR2 SNEGSKA (reference sequence). Trimming stripped 1 base from V and 2 bases from J, with 13 bases between. This CDR3 contains 15 residues. This entry comes from a study of T cells after yellow fever vaccination. General study findings and limits: High-abundance clonotypes from the bulk population could contaminate FACS-sorted repertoires. There was a small share of clonotypes that showed up in both the CD4 and CD8 compartments. Boosting was followed by the reappearance of most primary-vaccination clones (approximately 95% CD4, around 86% CD8).

Template-switching 5'RACE yielded the TCR cDNA; a universal primer site and UMIs were added in the process. A single record per CDR3 protein comes from TCRdb applying MiXCR to the 5' RACE reads. The profile shows some 420,000 distinct CDR3 sequences, around 20% of them singletons. The sequence came from a man aged 18 to 29 who received the YFV17D yellow fever vaccine. The material sequenced was PBMCs, taken before the yellow fever booster vaccination. The V call is TRBV20-1, the J call TRBJ2-3; D perhaps matches TRBD2 (7 bases). The CDR3 nucleotides are TGCAGTGCTAGAGTGCGCGGGGGCGTCACAGATACGCAGTATTTT. Its protein is CSARVRGGVTDTQYF.